The present T cell receptor beta chain was sequenced within a study of blood T cell repertoires in COVID-19. Study-wide background: The United States, Italy and Spain supplied acute and convalescent COVID-19 samples. The cDNA or gDNA used as material had been derived from T cells, B-cell-depleted T cells, or PBMCs.

J lost 8 bases, V lost 7 bases, and 11 bases had no gene match. Germline assignment: CDR1 SGDLS and CDR2 YYNGEE. The CDR3 is 15 amino acids. Authors' methods: The authors estimated nucleated cell counts from reference gene primer amplification. Generated by immunoSEQ multiplex PCR, the TCRdb table keeps only in-frame clones and is missing some. V and J calls and clone size are those listed in that table; D and trimming were worked out from the DNA. The table records 35,000 to 55,000 clones, 90% of them present only once. This chain links TRBV9 with TRBJ2-1; TRBD2 agrees at 11 bases. Material: peripheral blood. The sequence derives from a man in his 70s with active COVID-19. In nucleotides, the CDR3 is TGTGCCAGCGGCTTAGCGGGAGGGCCATGGGATGAGCAGTTCTTC. Translated, it gives CASGLAGGPWDEQFF.